This T cell receptor beta chain was sequenced for a study of cytomegalovirus exposure and HLA in healthy donors. Whole-study findings and limits: Investigators reported 164 TCR beta chains as tied to cytomegalovirus. TCR clusters originating in the first cohort tended to co-occur in the 120 validation repertoires, according to a later analysis. Using the classifier, cytomegalovirus status was reportedly diagnosed with high specificity and sensitivity. Through in vitro validation, a few CMV-associated chains were shown to be specific for CMV antigens.

Sequenced by immunoSEQ multiplex PCR; TCRdb stores in-frame clones only, minus some. The data contain 230,000 or so clones, 88% of them seen just once; the ten biggest clones take up roughly 3%. Losses at the gene ends were 3 bases for V and 5 bases for J; bases not matched to a gene: 4. There are 13 residues in the CDR3. Germline V CDR1 and CDR2: SGHNT, YENEEA. As regards this clone: As yet, its antigen is unknown.

The genes are TRBV11-3 and TRBJ2-7; 7 bases agree with TRBD1. The sequence derives from a woman between 18 and 29 years old in good health and CMV-seronegative. Sequences were obtained from PBMCs. This CDR3 is CASSFTGVDEQYF. The CDR3 bases are TGTGCCAGCAGCTTTACAGGGGTGGACGAGCAGTACTTC.